This T cell receptor (beta chain) was sequenced for a study of CD8 T cells in Susac syndrome. Reverse transcription used about 0.5 to 1 ug RNA and random hexamers. Multiplex immunoSEQ PCR targeted 54 Vbeta and 13 Jbeta TCR beta segments. TCRdb re-derived calls from the immunoSEQ multiplex PCR reads in MiXCR, one entry per CDR3 protein. The sample has around 160,000 distinct CDR3 sequences, around 94% seen once; the top ten hold about 0.13%. This CDR3 is 16 amino acids long. After removal of 2 bases from V and 5 bases from J, the junction contained 7 bases not matched to a gene. Germline V gives CDR1 SGDLS, CDR2 YYNGEE.

This receptor was obtained from a human donor in good health. The genes are TRBV9 and TRBJ2-3; TRBD2 agrees at 11 bases. Sequencing input: CD4+ T cells from PBMCs. The CDR3 coding sequence is TGTGCCAGCAGCGTGGCGACTAGCGGGGCGGGAGATACGCAGTATTTT. Translated: CASSVATSGAGDTQYF.